One and the same sample provided the 3 T cell receptor beta chains below, sequenced in a study of graft-versus-host responses after intestinal transplantation. Repertoires were generated with immunoSEQ multiplex PCR, while TCRdb's copy carries only in-frame clones and drops some. The sample includes tens of thousands of clones, about 80% of them seen just once. Their specific antigens are unknown. The material sequenced was unstimulated CD4+ T cells sorted from spleen or lymph node cells, taken before transplant. The receptor source for this set is a human donor who was the organ donor for an intestinal transplant.

The V gene is TRBV5-1, the J gene TRBJ1-2, with D hard to call. Trimming took off 0 bases at V and 0 bases at J, with 9 bases between the two ends. This CDR3 has 15 amino acids. Germline V gene data show CDR1 as SGHRS and CDR2 as YFSETQ. CDR3 nucleotide sequence: TGCGCCAGCAGCTTGGAGTCCGGAGCTAACTATGGCTACACCTTC. Its translation: CASSLESGANYGYTF.

This clone was observed once. The rearrangement joins TRBV19 to TRBJ1-6; a possible D gene is TRBD1 (6 bases). V lost 5 bases, J lost 9 bases, and 14 bases lay in between. Germline lookup yields CDR1 LNHDA and CDR2 SQIVND (reference sequence). This CDR3 contains 14 residues. The CDR3 DNA reads as TGTGCCAGTAGTCCCAGGGGCATGGGTTCACCCCTCCACTTT. Translated: CASSPRGMGSPLHF.

The V call is TRBV5-4, the J call TRBJ2-3; 15 positions agree with TRBD2. Germline V gene lookup returns CDR1 SGHNT and CDR2 YYREEE (reference sequence). The CDR3 consists of 15 residues. The V gene end was trimmed by 3 bases and the J gene end by 7 bases; junction bases not matched to a gene: 3. The chain's CDR3 is CASSWTSGGAYTQYF. For the CDR3, the DNA is TGTGCCAGCAGCTGGACTAGCGGGGGGGCTTATACGCAGTATTTT.